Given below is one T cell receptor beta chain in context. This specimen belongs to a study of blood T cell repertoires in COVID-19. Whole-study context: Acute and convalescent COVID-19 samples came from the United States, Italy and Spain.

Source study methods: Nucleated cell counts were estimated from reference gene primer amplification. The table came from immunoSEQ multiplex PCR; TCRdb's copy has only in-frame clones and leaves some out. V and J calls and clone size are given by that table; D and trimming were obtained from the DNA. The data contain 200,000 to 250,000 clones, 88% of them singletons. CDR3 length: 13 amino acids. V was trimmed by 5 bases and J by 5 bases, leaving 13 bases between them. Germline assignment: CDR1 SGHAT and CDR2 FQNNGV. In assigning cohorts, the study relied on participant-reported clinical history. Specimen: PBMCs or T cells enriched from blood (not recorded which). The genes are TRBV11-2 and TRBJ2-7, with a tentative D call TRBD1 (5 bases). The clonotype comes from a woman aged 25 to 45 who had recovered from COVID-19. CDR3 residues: CASSRAPRDEQYF. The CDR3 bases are TGTGCCAGCAGCCGGGCCCCCAGGGACGAGCAGTACTTC.